Listed here are 10 T cell receptor beta chains from one sample, sequenced in a study of blood T cells in healthy people across ages. The use of a sample-barcoded 5' primer and a J-beta primer mix characterized a second PCR of about 7 to 12 cycles. MiXCR, run by TCRdb on the 5' RACE reads, gives a single entry per CDR3 protein. This sample carries about 940,000 distinct CDR3 sequences, about 48% of them seen once, and the ten largest clones take 13%. The sequencing input was blood. The receptors here all came from a man aged 30 to 45 in good health.

The gene calls are TRBV4-1 and TRBJ1-5; TRBD1 is a possible D gene (5 bases). The CDR3 has 15 residues. In germline, CDR1 is MGHRA, CDR2 YSYEKL. Trimming took 0 bases from V and 7 from J, leaving 13 bases between them. CDR3 DNA: TGCGCCAGCAGCCAAGAACCCAGGGATGAACAGCCCCAGCATTTT. Its translation is CASSQEPRDEQPQHF.

V gene TRBV4-2 combines with J gene TRBJ1-4; D not resolved. Germline lookup yields CDR1 LGHNA and CDR2 YNFKEQ. This CDR3 contains 16 residues. V lost 4 bases, J lost 8 bases, and 20 bases lay in between. The CDR3 DNA reads TGTGCCAGCAGCCCCCCGCGGGCGCGGCTCGACGAAAAACTGTTTTTT. Amino acids: CASSPPRARLDEKLFF.

Many counts were recorded for this clonotype. The chain links TRBV29-1 to TRBJ2-5, with D possibly TRBD1 on 5 matching bases. The germline V and J ends were trimmed by 3 bases and 0 bases, with 8 bases remaining between them. Germline CDR1 reads SQVTM; CDR2 reads ANQGSEA. This CDR3 contains 13 residues. The CDR3 DNA follows: TGCAGCGTTGAGGGGCAGCACCAAGAGACCCAGTACTTC. It codes for CSVEGQHQETQYF. Full variable domain (outside the CDR3, taken from reference TRBV29-1 and TRBJ2-5): SAVISQKPSRDICQRGTSLTIQCQVDSQVTMMFWYRQQPGQSLTLIATANQGSEATYESGFVIDKFPISRPNLTFSTLTVSNMSPEDSSIYLCSVEGQHQETQYFGPGTRLLVL.

The CDR3 spells CSVDLGGNEQFF. CDR3 in DNA: TGCAGCGTTGATTTGGGGGGCAATGAGCAGTTCTTC. This chain connects TRBV29-1 to TRBJ2-1, with D maybe TRBD2 (6 bases). With 3 bases removed from V and 6 bases from J, the gap between germline ends came to 9 bases. The germline CDR1 and CDR2 sequences are SQVTM and ANQGSEA. This CDR3 comprises 12 residues.

This clonotype was observed a handful of times. This chain joins TRBV27 and TRBJ2-4, with D tentatively TRBD1 (6 bases). V lost 5 bases, J lost 0 bases, and 11 bases lay in between. The CDR3 loop spans 15 amino acids. The V gene's germline CDR1 is MNHEY and CDR2 SMNVEV (reference sequence). The CDR3, as DNA: TGTGCCAGCAGTGGGGACACGCTAGCCAAAAACATTCAGTACTTC. It is translated as CASSGDTLAKNIQYF.

The J gene is TRBJ1-5, the V gene TRBV6-1; 7 bases are a match to TRBD1. CDR1 is MNHNS and CDR2 is SASEGT in the germline V gene. This CDR3 spans 15 amino acids. J lost 2 bases, V lost 6 bases, and 7 bases had no gene match. The CDR3 is CASRRLDRGNQPQHF. CDR3 bases: TGTGCCAGCAGGCGCCTTGACAGGGGCAATCAGCCCCAGCATTTT.

This clonotype was counted only a few times. V gene TRBV14 combines with J gene TRBJ1-2; D is uncertain. Between the trimmed V and J ends, which lost 2 bases and 2 bases, there was a span of 6 bases. This CDR3 is built from 13 residues. Germline-derived CDR1 and CDR2 are SGHDN and FVKESK. The CDR3 DNA follows: TGTGCCAGCAGCCAACGGTCCAACTATGGCTACACCTTC. This sequence encodes CASSQRSNYGYTF.

The V call is TRBV20-1, the J call TRBJ2-3; 8 bases fit TRBD2. There are 14 residues in the CDR3. CDR1 and CDR2 from the germline V gene are DFQATT and SNEGSKA (reference sequence). V gave up 5 bases and J gave up 7 bases; unmatched junction bases: 11. The CDR3 here is CSARIQRGHNTQYF. CDR3 in DNA: TGCAGTGCTCGCATCCAGCGGGGGCACAATACGCAGTATTTT.

This clonotype was counted ten times or more. This sequence joins TRBV2 and TRBJ2-3; perhaps TRBD1 as D (6 bases). Germline-derived CDR1 and CDR2 are SNHLY and FYNNEI. The CDR3 runs to 14 residues. Trimming took off 6 bases at V and 1 base at J, with 11 bases between the two ends. CDR3 nucleotide sequence: TGTGCCAGCAGATACAGGGAAGGCACAGATACGCAGTATTTT. It codes for CASRYREGTDTQYF.

The chain is built from TRBV7-2 and TRBJ2-5; the D gene is possibly TRBD1 (6 bases). Germline V gene sequence: CDR1 SGHTA, CDR2 FQGNSA. V was cut by 5 bases and J by 2 bases, with 12 bases left in between. The CDR3 loop spans 14 amino acids. The CDR3 nucleotides are TGTGCCAGCAGCCTCAAGGGGGTTCAAGAGACCCAGTACTTC. It specifies CASSLKGVQETQYF.